Presented here are 16 T cell receptor beta chains from one specimen sequenced in a study of cytomegalovirus exposure and HLA in healthy donors. Data came from immunoSEQ multiplex PCR; TCRdb stores just in-frame clones and leaves some out. Of around 240,000 clones listed, around 87% are singletons. The specimen sequenced was PBMCs. Receptors originate from a woman aged 18-29 years in good health and CMV-seronegative.

The chain joins TRBV7-9 to TRBJ1-1; 9 bases align to TRBD1. The CDR3 contains 14 residues. The germline V gene has CDR1 SEHNR and CDR2 FQNEAQ (reference sequence). V shed 5 bases, J shed 4 bases, and the junction held 5 bases outside the gene matches. The CDR3, as DNA: TGTGCCAGCAGCCTTAACAGGGGGCTCACTGAAGCTTTCTTT. Protein product: CASSLNRGLTEAFF.

This clone was picked up one time. This chain uses TRBV2 with TRBJ2-7; a weak D match, TRBD2 (5 bases). In germline, CDR1 is SNHLY, CDR2 FYNNEI. V dropped 8 bases and J dropped 4 bases, with 9 bases sitting between them. The CDR3 sequence is 11 residues long. The CDR3: CASQAGYEQYF. The CDR3 DNA is TGTGCCAGCCAGGCGGGTTACGAGCAGTACTTC.

The chain joins TRBV6-6 to TRBJ1-5; 9 bases map to TRBD1. The CDR3 covers 15 residues. Germline CDR1 reads MNHNY; CDR2 reads SVGAGI (reference sequence). J was trimmed by 3 bases and V by 6 bases; bases with no gene match: 6. CDR3: CASRGRDRDNQPQHF. As DNA, the CDR3 is TGTGCCAGCAGGGGGCGGGACAGGGACAATCAGCCCCAGCATTTT.

This clone was picked up one time. The V call is TRBV9, the J call TRBJ2-3, with 12 nucleotides matching TRBD2. Trimming removed 0 bases from V and 8 bases from J; junction bases left unmatched: 10. The germline V gene has CDR1 SGDLS and CDR2 YYNGEE. The CDR3 extends over 17 amino acids. CDR3: CASSVGSSGGARSTQYF. Written as DNA, the CDR3 is TGTGCCAGCAGCGTAGGGTCTAGCGGGGGGGCTCGGAGTACGCAGTATTTT.

The V gene is TRBV28, the J gene TRBJ2-7; tentatively, D is TRBD1 (6 bases). V lost 6 bases, J lost 3 bases, and 9 bases lay in between. In germline, CDR1 is MDHEN, CDR2 SYDVKM. CDR3 length equals 12 residues. In nucleotides, the CDR3 is TGTGCCAGCAGACAGGGTTTCTACGAGCAGTACTTC. Translating it yields CASRQGFYEQYF.

J is TRBJ2-3 and V is TRBV5-1; TRBD1 agrees at 8 bases. V dropped 2 bases and J dropped 11; count of bases not matched to a gene: 4. Germline values: CDR1 SGHRS, CDR2 YFSETQ. The CDR3 totals 12 residues. In DNA, the CDR3 is TGCGCCAGCAGCTTCGGGGACAGGCTGCAGTATTTT. This translates into CASSFGDRLQYF.

The V call is TRBV4-3, the J call TRBJ2-2; 10 bases agree with TRBD2. J was trimmed by 8 bases and V by 3 bases; bases with no gene match: 6. Germline assignment: CDR1 LGHNA and CDR2 YSLEER. This CDR3 region has 15 residues. This CDR3 is CASSHSGGAAGELFF. For the CDR3, the DNA is TGCGCCAGCAGCCACAGCGGGGGGGCTGCGGGGGAGCTGTTTTTT.

V usage is TRBV29-1 and J usage is TRBJ2-1, with a tentative D call TRBD2 (5 bases). Germline lookup yields CDR1 SQVTM and CDR2 ANQGSEA. The V and J ends lost 6 bases and 4 bases respectively, with 13 bases between them. This CDR3 is built from 13 residues. The CDR3 region is CSVAGVDYNEQFF. The DNA of the CDR3 is TGCAGCGTAGCCGGGGTTGATTACAATGAGCAGTTCTTC.

The gene calls are TRBV5-1 and TRBJ2-3; 9 nucleotides match TRBD1. After removal of 4 bases from V and 5 bases from J, the junction contained 8 bases not matched to a gene. The germline gives CDR1 SGHRS, CDR2 YFSETQ. This CDR3 is built from 15 residues. CDR3 amino acids: CASSEFRDRVDTQYF. The CDR3 coding sequence is TGCGCCAGCAGCGAATTCCGGGACAGGGTAGATACGCAGTATTTT.

The chain combines TRBV6-6 with TRBJ1-1; no reliable D call. The CDR3 runs to 14 residues. The V end lost 7 bases, the J end lost 7 bases, and 19 bases lay between the germline ends. The germline V gene has CDR1 MNHNY and CDR2 SVGAGI (reference sequence). CDR3 region: CASTRAPYPFEAFF. The CDR3 region has the DNA TGTGCCAGCACCCGAGCTCCCTACCCCTTTGAAGCTTTCTTT.

The rearrangement uses TRBV19 and TRBJ2-3; D is uncertain. The CDR3 spans 13 residues. V dropped 5 bases and J dropped 2 bases, with 8 bases sitting between them. Germline CDR1 reads LNHDA; CDR2 reads SQIVND (reference sequence). CDR3 amino acids: CASSPYSTDTQYF. CDR3 sequence (DNA): TGTGCCAGTAGTCCGTACTCCACAGATACGCAGTATTTT.

The V gene is TRBV2, the J gene TRBJ1-6; D ambiguous. Looked up from germline, CDR1 is SNHLY and CDR2 is FYNNEI. The CDR3 spans 16 residues. Deletions cut 0 bases from V and 2 bases from J, with 8 bases between. CDR3 loop: CASSEAEGTYNSPLHF. In DNA, the CDR3 is TGTGCCAGCAGTGAAGCGGAGGGCACCTATAATTCACCCCTCCACTTT.

J is TRBJ1-2 and V is TRBV6-1, with D perhaps TRBD1 (5 bases). The CDR3 length is 16 residues. Trimming took off 0 bases at V and 5 bases at J, with 16 bases between the two ends. In germline, CDR1 is MNHNS, CDR2 SASEGT. The CDR3 nucleotides read TGTGCCAGCAGTGAAGCGCTTCGGGGGTGGGGGTATGGCTACACCTTC. Its translation is CASSEALRGWGYGYTF.

The chain joins TRBV5-6 to TRBJ1-2; no firm D call. There are 14 residues in the CDR3. V gave up 2 bases and J gave up 0 bases, with 8 bases separating them. CDR1 is SGHDT, CDR2 YYEEEE, per germline. The CDR3 protein is CASSLMGTNYGYTF. DNA of the CDR3: TGTGCCAGCAGCTTAATGGGCACTAACTATGGCTACACCTTC.

The V gene is TRBV28, the J gene TRBJ2-2; TRBD2 matches at 12 bases. V shed 1 base and J 4 bases; nucleotides not matched to a gene: 7. There are 18 residues in the CDR3. The germline V gene has CDR1 MDHEN and CDR2 SYDVKM. For the CDR3, the DNA is TGTGCCAGCAGTTTATACACACTAGCGGGGGGCCTCACCGGGGAGCTGTTTTTT. This codes for CASSLYTLAGGLTGELFF.

The rearrangement links TRBV15 to TRBJ1-1; the match to TRBD1 covers 10 bases. CDR3 size: 15 residues. CDR1 and CDR2 (germline): LNHNV, YYDKDF (reference sequence). With 7 bases clipped from V and 5 bases from J, the junction kept 10 bases outside the gene matches. CDR3 residues: CATNRDRGRGTEAFF. The DNA for the CDR3 is TGTGCCACCAACCGGGACAGGGGCAGGGGAACTGAAGCTTTCTTT.